Listed here are 19 T cell receptor beta chains from one sample, sequenced in a study of sequential checkpoint blockade in melanoma. Treatment of the sample: randomized to nivolumab then ipilimumab (arm A) or the reverse (arm B). Clones were sequenced by immunoSEQ multiplex PCR, and TCRdb holds only the in-frame ones, with some missing. The sample holds some 9,300 clones, roughly 80% seen once. The specimen comprised CD8+ T cells sorted from blood (inferred from file names), sampled from a patient given nivolumab and ipilimumab in sequence. These receptor sequences come from a human donor with melanoma.

This clone was seen only a few times. Here the CDR3 DNA reads TGTGCCTGGAAGCGCTCTGGAAACACCATATATTTT. Amino acids: CAWKRSGNTIYF. V gene TRBV30 combines with J gene TRBJ1-3; D remains unclear. Per germline, CDR1 GTSNPN and CDR2 SVGIG (reference sequence). The CDR3 contains 12 residues. V was clipped by 4 bases and J by 0 bases, with 4 bases between them.

The chain recombines TRBV7-9 with TRBJ2-7, with 10 bases aligning to TRBD1. CDR3 length: 17 residues. CDR1 and CDR2 (germline): SEHNR, FQNEAQ (reference sequence). Germline trimming cut 4 bases from V and 0 bases from J; bases unmatched to any gene: 9. Written as DNA, the CDR3 is TGTGCCAGCAGCTATCCTGGGACAGGGGACAACTCCTACGAGCAGTACTTC. Protein sequence: CASSYPGTGDNSYEQYF.

There are a few counts of this clone. The CDR3 nucleotides read TGTGCCAGCAGCTCCGGACTAGTAACCTACGAGCAGTACTTC. Protein: CASSSGLVTYEQYF. V is TRBV5-8 and J is TRBJ2-7; 7 nucleotides match TRBD2. The CDR3 has 14 amino acids. The ends lost 3 bases at V and 2 bases at J; junction bases unmatched: 5. Germline CDR1 reads SGHTS; CDR2 reads YDEGEE.

The genes are TRBV4-2 and TRBJ2-1; 8 bases are a match to TRBD2. This CDR3 is built from 13 residues. Trimming at V came to 2 bases and at J to 7 bases, leaving 1 base not matched to a gene. CDR1 is LGHNA, CDR2 YNFKEQ, per germline. In DNA, the CDR3 is TGTGCCAGCAGCCAACTAGCGGGTAATGAGCAGTTCTTC. This sequence encodes CASSQLAGNEQFF.

This clone is medium-sized (0.01 to 0.1%) within its sample. The chain joins TRBV18 to TRBJ1-5; possibly TRBD1 for D (6 bases). Germline assignment: CDR1 KGHSH and CDR2 LQKENI. V lost 3 bases and J 3 bases, leaving 12 bases between the germline ends. This CDR3 has 15 residues. The CDR3 loop reads CASSPVQGFNQPQHF. The CDR3 nucleotides are TGTGCCAGCTCACCCGTACAGGGATTCAATCAGCCCCAGCATTTT.

This sequence joins TRBV6-5 and TRBJ2-3, with a tentative D call TRBD1 (6 bases). Germline CDR1 is MNHEY and CDR2 is SVGAGI. The CDR3 has 15 residues. Trimming removed 3 bases at V and 0 bases at J, with 10 bases between. The CDR3 is CASSYQGSSTDTQYF. CDR3 sequence (DNA): TGTGCCAGCAGTTATCAGGGGTCTAGCACAGATACGCAGTATTTT.

This clone was recorded only once. This sequence joins TRBV27 and TRBJ1-3; D ambiguous. CDR3 size: 14 residues. V shed 5 bases and J shed 3 bases, with 11 bases lying between them. Germline CDR1 is MNHEY and CDR2 is SMNVEV (reference sequence). The CDR3 protein is CASSIRSGGNTIYF. The CDR3, as DNA: TGTGCCAGCAGTATAAGAAGCGGTGGAAACACCATATATTTT.

The chain has TRBV27 and TRBJ2-7; TRBD2 agrees at 7 bases. The germline V gene encodes CDR1 MNHEY and CDR2 SMNVEV (reference sequence). The CDR3 sequence is 17 residues long. V shed 2 bases, J shed 3 bases, and the junction held 13 bases outside the gene matches. DNA for the CDR3: TGTGCCAGCAGTTTACGCGGGAGTTTTTCCAGTGTCTACGAGCAGTACTTC. Translating it yields CASSLRGSFSSVYEQYF.

V and J are TRBV6-5 and TRBJ1-1, with a possible D match to TRBD1 (6 bases). Germline CDR1 MNHEY, CDR2 SVGAGI. Trimming stripped 7 bases from V and 0 bases from J, with 15 bases between. This CDR3 comprises 15 residues. The CDR3 region has the DNA TGTGCCAGCAACTCATTTAACAGGGTGAACACTGAAGCTTTCTTT. Its protein is CASNSFNRVNTEAFF.

This chain joins TRBV6-5 and TRBJ2-1; D might be TRBD1 (5 bases). V lost 6 bases to trimming and J lost 1 base, with 7 bases between them. Germline CDR1 is MNHEY and CDR2 is SVGAGI. CDR3 length equals 13 residues. The CDR3 sequence is CASRDISYNEQFF. The CDR3 region has the DNA TGTGCCAGCAGGGACATTTCCTACAATGAGCAGTTCTTC.

This chain links TRBV7-8 with TRBJ2-2; 13 bases align to TRBD2. Germline-derived CDR1 and CDR2 are SGHVS and FQNEAQ. V was pared by 5 bases and J by 7 bases, with 7 bases of the junction left unmatched. The CDR3 contains 16 residues. The CDR3 protein is CASSRTSGSQGGELFF. The DNA for the CDR3 is TGTGCCAGCAGCCGGACTAGCGGGAGTCAGGGCGGGGAGCTGTTTTTT.

The chain combines TRBV30 with TRBJ1-3, with TRBD1 matching over 7 bases. The germline V gene has CDR1 GTSNPN and CDR2 SVGIG (reference sequence). Trimming took 3 bases from V and 0 from J; bases not matched to a gene: 5. CDR3 size: 15 residues. In nucleotides, the CDR3 is TGTGCCTGGAGCCGGGACAGCTTCTCTGGAAACACCATATATTTT. Its protein product is CAWSRDSFSGNTIYF.

The V gene is TRBV6-5, the J gene TRBJ1-2; D may be TRBD1 (6 bases). Deletions cut 0 bases from V and 0 bases from J, with 11 bases between. In germline, CDR1 is MNHEY, CDR2 SVGAGI. The CDR3 is made up of 16 amino acids. CDR3 loop: CASSYSRTDPNYGYTF. DNA for the CDR3: TGTGCCAGCAGTTACTCTCGGACAGATCCTAACTATGGCTACACCTTC.

This chain joins TRBV9 and TRBJ2-4; D remains unclear. Germline assignment: CDR1 SGDLS and CDR2 YYNGEE. CDR3 length: 13 amino acids. V dropped 3 bases and J dropped 2 bases, with 6 bases sitting between them. The CDR3 DNA follows: TGTGCCAGCAGCGGAGAGTCCAAAAACATTCAGTACTTC. This codes for CASSGESKNIQYF.

V is TRBV27 and J is TRBJ2-1; 9 positions agree with TRBD2. The CDR3 has 16 residues. V trimming: 2 bases; J trimming: 9 bases; junction bases outside the gene matches: 11. Germline lookup yields CDR1 MNHEY and CDR2 SMNVEV (reference sequence). DNA for the CDR3: TGTGCCAGCAGTTTAGGGGGTCTAGCGGGAAGGACTGAGCAGTTCTTC. This sequence encodes CASSLGGLAGRTEQFF.

This chain joins TRBV5-1 and TRBJ2-5; 9 nucleotides align to TRBD1. After removal of 7 bases from V and 5 bases from J, the junction contained 3 bases not matched to a gene. The CDR3 is made up of 12 amino acids. Germline V lookup: CDR1 SGHRS, CDR2 YFSETQ. DNA for the CDR3: TGCGCCAGCGAAGGACAGGGGGAGACCCAGTACTTC. This gives the protein CASEGQGETQYF.

This chain uses TRBV9 with TRBJ2-1, with 10 bases lining up with TRBD2. This CDR3 spans 14 amino acids. Germline V lookup: CDR1 SGDLS, CDR2 YYNGEE. J gave up 5 bases and V 6 bases, and 5 bases lay outside the gene matches. The CDR3 DNA reads TGTGCCAGCACCGGACTAGCGGCAGACAATGAGCAGTTCTTC. Protein product: CASTGLAADNEQFF.

The chain recombines TRBV9 with TRBJ2-1; a possible D gene is TRBD1 (5 bases). The CDR3 is 13 amino acids. Germline CDR1 reads SGDLS; CDR2 reads YYNGEE. Trimming cost V 1 base and J 10 bases, with 12 bases left between them. The CDR3 is CASSVMGLPEQFF. CDR3 coding DNA: TGTGCCAGCAGCGTAATGGGGCTCCCAGAGCAGTTCTTC.

The chain carries TRBV9 and TRBJ2-5; D possibly corresponds to TRBD1 (6 bases). V was pared by 4 bases and J by 5 bases, with 18 bases between. The CDR3 spans 15 residues. Germline V CDR1 and CDR2: SGDLS, YYNGEE. CDR3 DNA: TGTGCCAGCAGCCCAGGGGTAACAGGGCGGGAGACCCAGTACTTC. Translating gives CASSPGVTGRETQYF.